This TCR beta chain was identified during a study of regulatory T cells in long-lasting Graves disease. Germline V CDR1 and CDR2: MNHEY, SMNVEV (reference sequence). CDR3 length: 16 amino acids. Study-wide points: It was peripheral blood alone, not thyroid tissue, that was studied. Repertoires from persistent disease leaned toward TRBV28, TRBJ1-2 and TRBJ2-5. It was possible that the small sample size reduced accuracy.

Note on this clonotype: The antigen is not known. Compared with germline, one end of the junction differs, possibly owing to a read error.

Arm-PCR of CDR3 regions and iRepertoire HTBI primers were used to build TCR beta libraries. TCRdb redid the calling of the multiplex PCR reads with MiXCR, one entry per CDR3 protein. Among around 500,000 distinct CDR3 sequences listed, about 16% were seen once. Time point defined: newly diagnosed GD, antithyroid drugs for less than 3 months. After RNA was extracted from PBMCs, the TCR library was made from it. These data also formed part of another study, on T cells in Graves' hyperthyroidism and ophthalmopathy.

The material was peripheral blood mononuclear cells (PBMCs), obtained at new diagnosis, from a patient treated with antithyroid drugs. The V call is TRBV27, the J call TRBJ1-2; tentative D call: TRBD1 (5 bases). The receptor comes from a woman aged 35 to 60 with Graves disease. The CDR3 is CASSYVGRTNGYDYTF. CDR3 DNA: TGTGCCAGCAGTTACGTTGGCAGGACAAACGGCTATGACTACACCTTC.